This T cell receptor (beta chain) derives from a study of PD-1 blockade in classical Hodgkin lymphoma. Comments on this clone: The antigen is undetermined.

The data were produced by immunoSEQ multiplex PCR, yet TCRdb's version contains in-frame clones alone and is incomplete. This table holds more than 85,000 clones, about 93% found once. Trimming removed 1 base from V and 6 bases from J, with 7 bases in between. This CDR3 has 13 residues. Germline CDR1 is MGHRA and CDR2 is YSYEKL. Study outcomes and limitations: The causes of the repertoire differences, possibly disease activity or prior therapy, remain undefined. Newly diagnosed patients had baseline TCR diversity that was reportedly lower than that of healthy donors.

Following autologous stem cell transplantation, relapse occurred in every patient, and exposure to brentuximab vedotin varied. This sequence originates from a human donor with classical Hodgkin lymphoma. The source was peripheral blood mononuclear cells (PBMCs), collected before the second cycle of nivolumab. The chain uses TRBV4-1 and TRBJ1-5; unclear D gene. The CDR3 DNA follows: TGCGCCAGCAGCCAAGGGTATGGTCAGCCCCAGCATTTT. This codes for CASSQGYGQPQHF.